This T cell receptor beta chain was sequenced in a study of shared clonotypes between healthy human individuals. About the research overall: CD4 naive and CD4 memory each took three plates per donor, while CD8 naive took two and CD8 memory one.

Germline V CDR1 and CDR2: LNHDA, SQIVND (reference sequence). J lost 5 bases, V lost 6 bases, and 15 bases had no gene match. The CDR3 has 16 residues. Memory CD4+ cells were the fraction left after CD45RA+ naive selection. Profiled with immunoSEQ multiplex PCR; TCRdb holds only in-frame clones, not every one. This sample has about 2.4 million clones, with 93% found just once. V and J are TRBV19 and TRBJ2-5; 7 nucleotides agree with TRBD1. The specimen was naive CD4+ T cells from PBMCs. Subset: CD45RA+ positively selected. This clonotype originated in a young man in good health. Some clones in this sample may be carry-over from other donors' samples. The CDR3 region is CASSRRQGKVTETQYF. CDR3 in DNA: TGTGCCAGTAGCCGAAGACAGGGAAAAGTTACGGAGACCCAGTACTTC.